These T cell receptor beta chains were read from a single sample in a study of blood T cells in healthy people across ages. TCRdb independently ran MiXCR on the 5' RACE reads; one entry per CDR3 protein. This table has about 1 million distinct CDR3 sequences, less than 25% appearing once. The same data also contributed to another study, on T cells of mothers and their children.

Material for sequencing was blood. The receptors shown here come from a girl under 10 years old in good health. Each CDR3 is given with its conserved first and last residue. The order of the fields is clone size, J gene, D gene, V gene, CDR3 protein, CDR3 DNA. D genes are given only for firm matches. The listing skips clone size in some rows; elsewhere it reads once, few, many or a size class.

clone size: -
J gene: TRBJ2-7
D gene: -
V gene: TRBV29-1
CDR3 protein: CSVIAEPTYEQYF
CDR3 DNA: TGCAGCGTAATAGCGGAACCAACCTACGAGCAGTACTTC

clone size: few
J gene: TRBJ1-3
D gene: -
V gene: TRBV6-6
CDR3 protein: CASSYDTIYF
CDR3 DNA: TGTGCCAGCAGTTACGACACCATATATTTT

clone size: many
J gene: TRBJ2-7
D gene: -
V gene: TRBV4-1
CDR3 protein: CASSQEPWGEQYF
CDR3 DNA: TGCGCCAGCAGCCAAGAACCTTGGGGCGAGCAGTACTTC

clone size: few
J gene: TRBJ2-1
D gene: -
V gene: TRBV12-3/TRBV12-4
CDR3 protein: CASSFGRANEQFF
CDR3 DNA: TGTGCCAGCAGTTTCGGGCGCGCCAATGAGCAGTTCTTC

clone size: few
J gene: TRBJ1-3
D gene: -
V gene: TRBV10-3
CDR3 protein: CAIKGVEPVGNTIYF
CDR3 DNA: TGTGCCATCAAGGGTGTGGAACCTGTCGGAAACACCATATATTTT

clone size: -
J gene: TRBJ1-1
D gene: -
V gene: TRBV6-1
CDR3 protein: CASSEIFLAGTEAFF
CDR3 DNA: TGTGCCAGCAGTGAAATCTTTCTGGCAGGCACTGAAGCTTTCTTT

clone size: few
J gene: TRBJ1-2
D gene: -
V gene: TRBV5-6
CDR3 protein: CASSPTFGTINYGYTF
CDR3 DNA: TGTGCCAGCAGCCCAACCTTCGGGACGATCAACTATGGCTACACCTTC

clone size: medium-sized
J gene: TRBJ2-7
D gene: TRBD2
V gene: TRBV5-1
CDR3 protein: CASSLASGGGYEQYF
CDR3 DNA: TGCGCCAGCAGCTTGGCCAGCGGGGGTGGCTACGAGCAGTACTTC

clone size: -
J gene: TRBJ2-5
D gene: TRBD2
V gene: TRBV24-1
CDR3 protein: CATSGGGLAGEETQYF
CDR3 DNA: TGTGCCACCAGTGGGGGGGGGCTAGCGGGAGAAGAGACCCAGTACTTC

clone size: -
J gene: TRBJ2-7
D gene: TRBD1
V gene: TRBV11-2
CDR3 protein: CASSFPGQGAYEQYF
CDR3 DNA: TGTGCCAGCAGCTTTCCGGGACAGGGTGCCTACGAGCAGTACTTC

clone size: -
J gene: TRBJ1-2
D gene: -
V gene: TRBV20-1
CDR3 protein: CSATGVFGYTF
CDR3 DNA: TGCAGTGCTACAGGGGTTTTTGGCTACACCTTC

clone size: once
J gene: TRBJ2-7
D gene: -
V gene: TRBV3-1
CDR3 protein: CASSRQRYEQYF
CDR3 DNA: TGTGCCAGCAGTCGACAGCGCTACGAGCAGTACTTC

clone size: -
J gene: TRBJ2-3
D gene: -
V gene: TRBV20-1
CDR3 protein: CSARDLGGGRTDTQYF
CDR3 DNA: TGCAGTGCTAGAGATCTTGGCGGGGGCCGCACAGATACGCAGTATTTT

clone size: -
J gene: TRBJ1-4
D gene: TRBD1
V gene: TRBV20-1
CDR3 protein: CSALSGTANEKLFF
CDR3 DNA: TGCAGTGCCCTATCCGGGACAGCGAATGAAAAACTGTTTTTT

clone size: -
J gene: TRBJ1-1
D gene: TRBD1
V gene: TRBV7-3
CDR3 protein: CASSRDSGHTEAFF
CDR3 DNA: TGTGCCAGCAGTAGGGACAGCGGACACACTGAAGCTTTCTTT